This TCR beta chain originates from a study of blood T cell repertoires in COVID-19. Study information: Sites in the United States, Italy and Spain provided acute and convalescent COVID-19 samples. The cDNA or gDNA used as material had been derived from T cells, B-cell-depleted T cells, or PBMCs.

The germline V gene has CDR1 MNHNS and CDR2 SASEGT. The V end was cut by 0 bases, the J end by 0 bases, with 10 bases between. The CDR3 loop spans 16 amino acids. In the study's own analysis: Reference gene primers were amplified, and this amplification served to estimate nucleated cell counts. The data were produced by immunoSEQ multiplex PCR, yet TCRdb's version contains in-frame clones alone and is incomplete. Clone size and V and J calls were adopted from that table, with D and trimming inferred from the DNA. The data contain roughly 74,000 clones, around 88% of them seen just once; the ten biggest clones take up approximately 2%.

The chain employs TRBV6-1 and TRBJ2-3, with D possibly being TRBD1 (7 bases). Input material: peripheral blood. This sequence was found in an elderly woman with active or convalescent COVID-19. In nucleotides, the CDR3 is TGTGCCAGCAGTGAAGCGCGGGGACAGAGCACAGATACGCAGTATTTT. Translation gives CASSEARGQSTDTQYF.